This is a list of T cell receptor beta chains from one sample in a study of CD8+ T cells in alopecia areata. Method: immunoSEQ multiplex PCR; TCRdb's copy keeps in-frame clones and lacks some. Among roughly 150,000 clones listed, 50% to 65% were seen once. The sequencing used CD8+ T cells sorted from blood, collected at week 0. The receptor set was obtained from a human donor with alopecia areata. CDR3s leave out the opening cysteine and the closing phenylalanine or tryptophan. Each record gives: CDR3 length, V gene, J gene, CDR3 protein.

12	TRBV9	TRBJ1-2	ASSVGQGIYGYT
9	TRBV29-1	TRBJ2-3	SVGSGDTQY
8	TRBV29-1	TRBJ2-7	SVKVGEQY
10	TRBV5-6	TRBJ2-3	ASSLLSNTQY
16	TRBV2	TRBJ2-6	ASSSGTGFYSGANVLT
14	TRBV10-3	TRBJ2-7	AISLTIRDGSYEQY
13	TRBV29-1	TRBJ2-7	SVEERGQRGPEQY
11	TRBV9	TRBJ2-1	ASSANSYNEQF
10	TRBV29-1	TRBJ1-1	SFSVGNTEAF
12	TRBV7-9	TRBJ2-7	ASSLLAEAYEQY
11	TRBV5-6	TRBJ2-1	ASSLGLYNEQF
11	TRBV19	TRBJ2-1	ASTWGQGNEQF
12	TRBV7-6	TRBJ2-7	ASSHLMGADEQY
13	TRBV9	TRBJ1-2	ASRLLPTGNYGYT
12	TRBV29-1	TRBJ1-1	SVQDVYRPTEAF
10	TRBV29-1	TRBJ2-5	SLQDLQETQY
13	TRBV9	TRBJ2-3	ASSVESGRTDTQY
13	TRBV6-6	TRBJ1-2	ASSYSTPVNYGYT
13	TRBV25-1	TRBJ2-1	ASSASQSSYNEQF
11	TRBV2	TRBJ2-7	ASSANPPREQY
15	TRBV15	TRBJ2-3	ATSSYSGGSAVDTQY
15	TRBV4-2	TRBJ1-2	ASSQDTPDRDNYGYT
12	TRBV19	TRBJ1-6	ASSPGTGNSPLH
12	TRBV29-1	TRBJ1-2	SVVDRGSGYGYT
12	TRBV15	TRBJ1-5	ATSTGQGALTQH
11	TRBV13	TRBJ1-1	ASSVKGFTEAF
15	TRBV9	TRBJ2-6	ASSVSGRSSGANVLT
9	TRBV5-6	TRBJ2-5	ASSSQETQY
10	TRBV6-1	TRBJ1-2	ASNGQVAGYT
10	TRBV30	TRBJ1-2	AWSEVNYGYT
11	TRBV6-6	TRBJ1-2	ASSSGTGVGYT
11	TRBV29-1	TRBJ1-2	SVEGQGGSGYT
11	TRBV29-1	TRBJ2-1	SAYFTGYNEQF
13	TRBV13	TRBJ1-1	ASSPTGTTGAEAF
14	TRBV2	TRBJ1-2	ASSERGTDLNYGYT
12	TRBV13	TRBJ2-1	ASSESGLIERQF
12	TRBV27	TRBJ2-7	ASSLRTGGYEQY
14	TRBV2	TRBJ2-7	ASSESGLVSFYEQY
13	TRBV29-1	TRBJ2-1	SVSLAGGLGDEQF
12	TRBV4-1	TRBJ1-2	ASSQPDSRYGYT
11	TRBV6-6	TRBJ1-5	ASSYSWTQPQH
11	TRBV29-1	TRBJ2-7	SVEGQGEYEQY
13	TRBV7-9	TRBJ1-6	ASSAAEERISPLH
11	TRBV11-2	TRBJ2-7	ASSPDRAYEQY
11	TRBV30	TRBJ1-5	AWSVLAGQPQH
13	TRBV28	TRBJ2-5	ASSHPAQSRETQY
14	TRBV5-4	TRBJ2-2	ASSEGLGVNTGELF
14	TRBV7-2	TRBJ2-2	ASSPTSGGYTGELF
12	TRBV4-3	TRBJ1-4	ASSQDFQSEKLF
12	TRBV30	TRBJ2-7	AWTGYGRGYEQY
12	TRBV5-6	TRBJ2-3	ASSRVARTDTQY
10	TRBV6-1	TRBJ1-5	ATVNENQPQH
14	TRBV5-6	TRBJ2-7	ASSAAGTGGIEEQY
15	TRBV4-3	TRBJ2-7	ASSQDTSAGAYYEQY
11	TRBV29-1	TRBJ2-1	SVDAIPYNEQF